The T cell receptor beta chain described here comes from a study of patients and donors after allogeneic stem cell transplantation. The CDR3 spans 17 residues. Trimming took 3 bases from V and 2 from J; bases not matched to a gene: 8. In its sample, this clonotype was seen a few times. TCRdb independently ran MiXCR on the RT-PCR reads; one entry per CDR3 protein. The table records under 200,000 distinct CDR3 sequences, around 28% of them present only once. The TCR originated in a human donor who was either an allogeneic HSCT recipient or a stem cell or donor lymphocyte infusion donor (not recorded which). It is not recorded whose cells these are; they may come from a transplant donor. V gene TRBV12-3 or TRBV12-4 combines with J gene TRBJ2-1; the match to TRBD2 covers 9 bases. Sample: blood, either unsorted or a sorted T cell fraction (not recorded which). CDR3: CASSLTELAGPYNEQFF. The CDR3 coding sequence is TGTGCCAGCAGTTTGACAGAACTAGCGGGTCCCTACAATGAGCAGTTCTTC.